The 26 T cell receptor beta chains given below trace back to one sample, sequenced in a study of cytomegalovirus exposure and HLA in healthy donors. Clones were sequenced by immunoSEQ multiplex PCR, and TCRdb holds only the in-frame ones, with some missing. The repertoire consists of roughly 150,000 clones, with around 90% occurring once and the leading ten covering almost 3%. Sequencing was performed on PBMCs. The origin of the receptors is a man between 18 and 29 years old in good health and CMV-seronegative.

The chain links TRBV6-5 to TRBJ1-1, with a tentative D call TRBD1 (6 bases). This CDR3 is built from 16 residues. The germline gives CDR1 MNHEY, CDR2 SVGAGI. The V and J ends lost 4 bases and 3 bases respectively, with 18 bases between them. This chain's CDR3 is CASSFSQGSVDTEAFF. The CDR3 nucleotides read TGTGCCAGCAGTTTCTCGCAGGGGTCGGTGGACACTGAAGCTTTCTTT.

The chain employs TRBV27 and TRBJ1-1, with a possible D match to TRBD1 (6 bases). The germline gives CDR1 MNHEY, CDR2 SMNVEV (reference sequence). V lost 5 bases and J 0 bases, leaving 13 bases between the germline ends. The CDR3 spans 15 residues. CDR3 loop: CASSRDIIMNTEAFF. In nucleotides, the CDR3 is TGTGCCAGCAGTCGGGACATTATTATGAACACTGAAGCTTTCTTT.

J is TRBJ1-5 and V is TRBV5-1, with D possibly matching TRBD1 (5 bases). This CDR3 spans 18 amino acids. The germline V gene has CDR1 SGHRS and CDR2 YFSETQ. V was trimmed by 1 base and J by 5 bases, leaving 22 bases between them. CDR3 DNA: TGCGCCAGCAGCTTGCGGATAACAAGGACACCCTGGGATCAGCCCCAGCATTTT. Protein: CASSLRITRTPWDQPQHF. Full variable domain (remainder filled in from reference TRBV5-1 and TRBJ1-5): KAGVTQTPRYLIKTRGQQVTLSCSPISGHRSVSWYQQTPGQGLQFLFEYFSETQRNKGNFPGRFSGRQFSNSRSEMNVSTLELGDSALYLCASSLRITRTPWDQPQHFGDGTRLSIL.

The chain combines TRBV2 with TRBJ1-5; maybe TRBD1 (6 bases). This CDR3 has 16 residues. CDR1 and CDR2 (germline): SNHLY, FYNNEI. V dropped 4 bases and J dropped 3 bases, with 16 bases sitting between them. Here the CDR3 reads CASSVQGSRYNQPQHF. The DNA of the CDR3 is TGTGCCAGCAGTGTCCAGGGGAGCAGATACAATCAGCCCCAGCATTTT.

This clone was seen once. This chain connects TRBV5-1 to TRBJ2-2, with 10 bases fitting TRBD2. The CDR3 loop spans 18 amino acids. The germline V gene has CDR1 SGHRS and CDR2 YFSETQ. The J segment lost 5 bases and the V segment lost 2 bases, leaving 12 bases of the junction unmatched. CDR3 protein: CASSFSPSLAGLTGELFF. In DNA form, the CDR3 reads TGCGCCAGCAGCTTTTCCCCCTCACTAGCGGGGTTGACCGGGGAGCTGTTTTTT.

The J gene is TRBJ2-3, the V gene TRBV7-9; 7 bases are a match to TRBD1. This CDR3 spans 16 amino acids. Germline CDR1 is SEHNR and CDR2 is FQNEAQ (reference sequence). V lost 2 bases to trimming and J lost 2 bases; unmatched junction nucleotides: 7. The CDR3 DNA follows: TGTGCCAGCAGCTTAACTCTTGGGACAGACACAGATACGCAGTATTTT. Its protein is CASSLTLGTDTDTQYF. The full variable domain, in which reference TRBV7-9 and TRBJ2-3 provide the parts outside the CDR3, is DTGVSQNPRHKITKRGQNVTFRCDPISEHNRLYWYRQTLGQGPEFLTYFQNEAQLEKSRLLSDRFSAERPKGSFSTLEIQRTEQGDSAMYLCASSLTLGTDTDTQYFGPGTRLTVL.

The chain couples TRBV28 to TRBJ1-1; 9 bases fit TRBD1. CDR1 is MDHEN and CDR2 is SYDVKM in the germline V gene. V lost 10 bases and J lost 3; bases outside the gene matches: 9. The CDR3 is 14 amino acids. The CDR3 coding sequence is TGTGCCACCCTTACCGGGACAGGGCACACTGAAGCTTTCTTT. This encodes CATLTGTGHTEAFF.

The V and J genes are TRBV19 and TRBJ1-1; possibly TRBD1 for D (6 bases). Per germline, CDR1 LNHDA and CDR2 SQIVND (reference sequence). V was pared by 5 bases and J by 5 bases, with 18 bases between. The CDR3 runs to 15 residues. The CDR3 reads CASSLSHRVGTEAFF. Written as DNA, the CDR3 is TGTGCCAGTAGTCTCTCACACAGGGTGGGGACTGAAGCTTTCTTT.

CDR3 in DNA: TGTGCCAGCGGGGCGGGAGGGCCCTACGAGCAGTACTTC. As protein: CASGAGGPYEQYF. The J gene is TRBJ2-7, the V gene TRBV6-1, with TRBD2 matching over 9 bases. The CDR3 is made up of 13 amino acids. Losses at the gene ends were 8 bases for V and 2 bases for J; bases not matched to a gene: 4. Germline V gene data show CDR1 as MNHNS and CDR2 as SASEGT.

This chain joins TRBV6-6 and TRBJ2-2; a possible D gene is TRBD2 (6 bases). V was trimmed by 2 bases and J by 6 bases, leaving 10 bases between them. The CDR3 spans 14 residues. Germline CDR1 is MNHNY and CDR2 is SVGAGI (reference sequence). CDR3 in amino acids: CASSYGGVSGELFF. Written as DNA, the CDR3 is TGTGCCAGCAGTTACGGAGGGGTATCCGGGGAGCTGTTTTTT.

The chain couples TRBV6-6 to TRBJ1-2, with D possibly matching TRBD1 (6 bases). The CDR3 is 14 residues long. V lost 5 bases, J lost 6 bases, and 16 bases lay in between. The germline V gene encodes CDR1 MNHNY and CDR2 SVGAGI (reference sequence). DNA of the CDR3: TGTGCCAGCAGTGGCACACAGGGTGCTAATGGCTACACCTTC. Translating it yields CASSGTQGANGYTF.

The V and J genes are TRBV21-1 and TRBJ1-5; TRBD1 is taken as the D call from the table, unchecked against the DNA. TRBV21-1 is reported as a pseudogene. This CDR3 spans 20 amino acids. CDR3 DNA sequence: TGTGCCAGCAGCCTCTCTTCAATAGGGCCAAAGGACAGGATAGATCAGCCCCAGCATTTT. Amino acid sequence: CASSLSSIGPKDRIDQPQHF.

This rearrangement joins TRBV28 to TRBJ1-6, with TRBD1 identical over 10 bases. The V gene end was trimmed by 4 bases and the J gene end by 10 bases; junction bases not matched to a gene: 4. The CDR3 consists of 14 residues. Per germline, CDR1 MDHEN and CDR2 SYDVKM. CDR3 sequence (DNA): TGTGCCAGCAGTTCCGGACAGGGGGACTCACCCCTCCACTTT. Its protein is CASSSGQGDSPLHF.

The V call is TRBV11-2, the J call TRBJ2-7, with 8 positions matching TRBD1. The CDR3 runs to 18 residues. Trimming cost V 5 bases and J 2 bases; bases outside gene matches: 17. In germline, CDR1 is SGHAT, CDR2 FQNNGV. The CDR3 is CASSPSFTGTGSTYEQYF. Here the CDR3 DNA reads TGTGCCAGCAGCCCAAGCTTTACCGGGACAGGTTCAACCTACGAGCAGTACTTC.

The chain joins TRBV4-3 to TRBJ1-4; no firm D call. This CDR3 comprises 15 residues. V gave up 0 bases and J gave up 8 bases, with 13 bases separating them. Germline lookup yields CDR1 LGHNA and CDR2 YSLEER. CDR3: CASSQDRPIREKLFF. As DNA, the CDR3 is TGCGCCAGCAGCCAAGATCGCCCGATTCGGGAAAAACTGTTTTTT.

J is TRBJ2-7 and V is TRBV5-6; perhaps TRBD2 as D (5 bases). CDR3 size: 14 residues. Germline-derived CDR1 and CDR2 are SGHDT and YYEEEE. The V gene lost 4 bases and the J gene lost 3 bases, with 14 bases spanning the gap. CDR3 coding DNA: TGTGCCAGCAGCCTAAATACGGGGTACTACGAGCAGTACGTC. Amino acids: CASSLNTGYYEQYV.

The chain recombines TRBV11-3 with TRBJ2-7; 8 bases are shared with TRBD1. V lost 5 bases to trimming and J lost 4 bases; unmatched junction nucleotides: 10. The CDR3 length is 15 residues. Looked up from germline, CDR1 is SGHNT and CDR2 is YENEEA. DNA for the CDR3: TGTGCCAGCAGCGGACAGGGAGGAGGGGGGTACGAGCAGTACTTC. Encoded protein: CASSGQGGGGYEQYF.

This rearrangement joins TRBV7-9 to TRBJ1-6; tentative D call: TRBD1 (6 bases). Trimming shortened V by 6 bases and J by 3 bases, and 21 bases separated the two germline ends. Germline V lookup: CDR1 SEHNR, CDR2 FQNEAQ (reference sequence). The CDR3 consists of 18 residues. Written as DNA, the CDR3 is TGTGCCAGCAGTCCCCAGTACGGGGAGGGGGACTATAATTCACCCCTCCACTTT. This sequence encodes CASSPQYGEGDYNSPLHF. Variable domain in full (rest from reference TRBV7-9 and TRBJ1-6): DTGVSQNPRHKITKRGQNVTFRCDPISEHNRLYWYRQTLGQGPEFLTYFQNEAQLEKSRLLSDRFSAERPKGSFSTLEIQRTEQGDSAMYLCASSPQYGEGDYNSPLHFGNGTRLTVT.

The V call is TRBV29-1, the J call TRBJ1-1; 9 nucleotides agree with TRBD1. Per germline, CDR1 SQVTM and CDR2 ANQGSEA. The V and J ends lost 3 bases and 1 base, in that order; junction bases with no gene match: 3. This CDR3 has 14 residues. The CDR3 nucleotides are TGCAGCGTTGATTTGACAGGGGGGAACACTGAAGCTTTCTTT. Translated, it gives CSVDLTGGNTEAFF. Based on the CDR3 plus reference TRBV29-1 and TRBJ1-1, the full variable domain is SAVISQKPSRDICQRGTSLTIQCQVDSQVTMMFWYRQQPGQSLTLIATANQGSEATYESGFVIDKFPISRPNLTFSTLTVSNMSPEDSSIYLCSVDLTGGNTEAFFGQGTRLTVV.

This chain connects TRBV6-5 to TRBJ1-1; TRBD1 is a possible D gene (6 bases). V lost 5 bases and J lost 0, with 13 bases in between. The CDR3 length is 15 residues. Germline CDR1 reads MNHEY; CDR2 reads SVGAGI. CDR3 sequence (DNA): TGTGCCAGCAGTAGTGGACAGATCATGAACACTGAAGCTTTCTTT. This gives the protein CASSSGQIMNTEAFF.

The V call is TRBV5-1, the J call TRBJ2-5, with 7 bases fitting TRBD1. Germline V gene sequence: CDR1 SGHRS, CDR2 YFSETQ. V trimming: 0 bases; J trimming: 0 bases; junction bases outside the gene matches: 8. CDR3 length: 17 residues. CDR3 coding DNA: TGCGCCAGCAGCTTGGAGGGGGCCAGCCTGTACCAAGAGACCCAGTACTTC. It encodes CASSLEGASLYQETQYF.

This clone was seen only once. V gene TRBV5-6 combines with J gene TRBJ1-2, with a weak D call TRBD1 (5 bases). Germline values: CDR1 SGHDT, CDR2 YYEEEE. The CDR3 consists of 14 residues. V shed 4 bases and J shed 8 bases, with 18 bases lying between them. The CDR3 nucleotides are TGTGCCAGCAGCCCCGAAGGGGCCCCTATGGGCTACACCTTC. Translation: CASSPEGAPMGYTF.

This chain links TRBV6-4 with TRBJ2-6; possible D gene TRBD1, 6 bases. In germline, CDR1 is MRHNA, CDR2 SNTAGT. V lost 2 bases and J 2 bases, leaving 7 bases between the germline ends. The CDR3 covers 15 residues. This chain's CDR3 is CASSDGQPGANVLTF. The CDR3 coding sequence is TGTGCCAGCAGTGACGGACAGCCTGGGGCCAACGTCCTGACTTTC.

This chain uses TRBV6-1 with TRBJ1-2; D is uncertain. This CDR3 is built from 16 residues. Germline V CDR1 and CDR2: MNHNS, SASEGT. The V end lost 1 base, the J end lost 8 bases, and 20 bases lay between the germline ends. The DNA for the CDR3 is TGTGCCAGCAGTGAAGAAGATGCAGGCGGGTCGAAAGGCTACACCTTC. It encodes CASSEEDAGGSKGYTF.

The chain combines TRBV6-5 with TRBJ1-5; D is ambiguous. Looked up from germline, CDR1 is MNHEY and CDR2 is SVGAGI. Trimming took 10 bases from V and 2 from J, leaving 9 bases between them. There are 12 residues in the CDR3. CDR3: CATRGGNQPQHF. In DNA form, the CDR3 reads TGTGCCACCCGCGGTGGCAATCAGCCCCAGCATTTT.

The CDR3 loop is CASSPGGEDFYGYTF. The CDR3 DNA follows: TGTGCCAGTAGCCCCGGGGGGGAAGACTTTTATGGCTACACCTTC. The chain is built from TRBV19 and TRBJ1-2; tentatively, D is TRBD1 (5 bases). V was clipped by 6 bases and J by 5 bases, with 19 bases between them. CDR1 LNHDA and CDR2 SQIVND come from the germline V gene (reference sequence). There are 15 residues in the CDR3.